The 2 T cell receptor beta chains below come from one sample, sequenced in a study of tumor-infiltrating lymphocytes in primary liver carcinoma. TCR beta cDNA was reverse-transcribed from around 0.55 ug of total RNA. The reaction used a constant-region primer and ProtoScript II reverse transcriptase. Amplification in three nested multiplex PCR rounds with slightly modified ARM-PCR gave rise to TCR beta libraries. It was with TRBV1-TRBV30 forward primers and a C-beta reverse primer that the first two PCR rounds were run, at around 10 cycles each. Via MiXCR, TCRdb re-called the multiplex PCR reads, giving one row per CDR3 protein. Here the sample spans about 32,000 distinct CDR3 sequences, roughly four fifths being singletons. DNA and RNA were both co-extracted from 20-30 mg of bulk tissue that had not been sorted. The material sequenced was liver tumor tissue from sampling region 4. Subset of the sample: tumor region T4, right-lateral pole. These receptors came from a man aged 35 to 55 with primary liver carcinoma and hepatitis B virus infection.

As regards this clonotype: The CDR3 does not close with the conserved phenylalanine or tryptophan, likely indicating a read error. The V gene is TRBV29-1, the J gene TRBJ1-5, with D possibly matching TRBD1 (5 bases). This CDR3 region has 14 residues. With 8 bases removed from V and 6 bases from J, the gap between germline ends came to 20 bases. The germline V gene encodes CDR1 SQVTM and CDR2 ANQGSEA. The CDR3 is CSITVGQTGQPQHS. The CDR3 DNA is TGCAGCATCACCGTAGGACAAACCGGTCAGCCCCAGCATTCT.

In DNA form, the CDR3 reads TGTGCCAGCAGCATGGGGGGAGACAGGGGCATTTTCCTCTGGGGGGCCAACGTCCTGACTTTC. It translates to CASSMGGDRGIFLWGANVLTF. The rearrangement links TRBV11-2 to TRBJ2-6, with 8 bases identical to TRBD1. Germline V gene lookup returns CDR1 SGHAT and CDR2 FQNNGV. The CDR3 spans 21 residues. V lost 5 bases, J lost 4 bases, and 22 bases stayed unmatched. Variable domain in full (rest from reference TRBV11-2 and TRBJ2-6): EAGVAQSPRYKIIEKRQSVAFWCNPISGHATLYWYQQILGQGPKLLIQFQNNGVVDDSQLPKDRFSAERLKGVDSTLKIQPAKLEDSAVYLCASSMGGDRGIFLWGANVLTFGAGSRLTVL.